This T cell receptor beta chain derives from a study of CD8+ T cells in alopecia areata. The overall study: The drug, tofacitinib, lasted 6 to 18 months, followed by 6 months off drug. Overall study results and limits: In scalp samples, resident alphabeta T cells of normal skin are also sequenced.

Germline CDR1 is SNHLY and CDR2 is FYNNEI. V lost 6 bases, J lost 1 base, and 10 bases lay in between. The CDR3 sequence is 15 residues long. Extracted from the samples, RNA was reverse transcribed into cDNA to serve as the sequencing template. Sequencing used immunoSEQ multiplex PCR; TCRdb keeps in-frame clones, though not all of them. Of 160,000 or so clones in the sample, 50% to 70% are singletons; the top ten hold around 0.91%. Noted treatment: oral pan-JAK inhibitor, 5-10 mg twice daily. Researchers gathered lesional scalp punch biopsies and peripheral blood from patients with alopecia areata. Separation by sorting yielded CD4+ and CD8+ T cells from PBMCs. This clone came up once. Its antigen is unknown.

The sample was CD4+ T cells sorted from blood, taken at week 4, from a patient treated with tofacitinib. V gene TRBV2 combines with J gene TRBJ2-6; a possible D gene is TRBD1 (8 bases). This receptor was obtained from a human donor with alopecia areata. The DNA for the CDR3 is TGTGCCAGCAGACAGGGGGGGTCTGGGGCCAACGTCCTGACTTTC. This encodes CASRQGGSGANVLTF.